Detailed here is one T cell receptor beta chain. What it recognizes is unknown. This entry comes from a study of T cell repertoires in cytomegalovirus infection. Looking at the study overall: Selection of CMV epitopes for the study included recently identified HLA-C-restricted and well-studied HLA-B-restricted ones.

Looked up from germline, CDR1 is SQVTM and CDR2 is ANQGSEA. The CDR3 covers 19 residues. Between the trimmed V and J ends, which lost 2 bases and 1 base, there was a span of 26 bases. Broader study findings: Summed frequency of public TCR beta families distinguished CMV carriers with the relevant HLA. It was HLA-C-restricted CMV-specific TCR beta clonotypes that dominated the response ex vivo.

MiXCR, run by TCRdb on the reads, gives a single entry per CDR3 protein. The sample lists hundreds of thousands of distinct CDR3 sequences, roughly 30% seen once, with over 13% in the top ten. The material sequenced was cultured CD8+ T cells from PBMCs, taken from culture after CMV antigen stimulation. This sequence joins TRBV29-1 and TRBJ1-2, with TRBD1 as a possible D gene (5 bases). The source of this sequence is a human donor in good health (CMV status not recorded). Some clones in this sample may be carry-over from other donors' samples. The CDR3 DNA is TGCAGCGTTGAACTAAAACCAGGGTCCACACCGACGATTAACTATGGCTACACCTTC. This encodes CSVELKPGSTPTINYGYTF.